This TCR beta chain appears in the sequencing data of a study of blood T cell repertoires in COVID-19 (dated by TCRdb to 2019 to 2021). Background for the entire study: The collaborator samples originated in the United States, Italy and Spain and spanned the acute and convalescent phases of COVID-19. The prospective study material was composed of cDNA or gDNA derived from T cells, B-cell-depleted T cells, or PBMCs. Deeply sampled blood TCRbeta repertoires from subjects exposed to, actively infected with, or recovered from COVID-19 were included in the dataset. The repertoires were released in a freely available public database meant as a resource for research on the immune response to SARS-CoV-2. Samples came from the ongoing ImmuneRACE study (first 160 participants) plus 1,254 subjects from 6 global collaborators. A de-identified subject ID, COVID-19 status, age in years and sex were almost always included in the sample metadata. Where HLA class I and class II types were available, the types were taken from metadata supplied by the sample provider, not from assay-based typing.

TCRbeta CDR3 regions were amplified from genomic DNA using the immunoSEQ Assay, a bias-controlled multiplex PCR. On the authors' methods: Within the assay, amplification of reference gene primers was used to estimate how many nucleated cells each sample contained. To quantify the absolute abundance of each unique TCRbeta CDR3 rearrangement, sequence reads were collapsed and filtered. For each sample, productive Simpson clonality was calculated by taking the square root of Simpson's diversity index across productive rearrangements. This is the immuneACCESS table as TCRdb keeps it, with only in-frame sequences that have V and J called. A part of the clones is gone; compared with another copy, unresolved V genes explain less than half, and the rest is unexplained. V, J and clone size derive from that table, while D and trimming were established from the DNA sequence. For this sample the table gives approximately 89,000 clones, of which roughly 80% were detected only once. The ten biggest clones cover approximately 12% of the sample.

Collaborating institutions collected whole blood in K2EDTA tubes following their own protocols. Collaborator samples were shipped for TCRbeta analysis as frozen whole blood, isolated PBMCs, or DNA extracted from either sample type. As regards this clone: It lacks a known antigen. The record has no base qualities; no much larger clone is one base away.

Beyond this particular receptor, the publication reports: Clinical and demographic metadata were provided uncurated, with the amount varying by source and participant.

The germline V gene encodes CDR1 MNHNY and CDR2 SVGAGI (reference sequence). V lost 5 bases and J lost 5 bases, and the count of bases not matched to a germline gene is 10. The CDR3 contains 15 residues, cysteine and phenylalanine counted. Only the CDR3 DNA stays, 45 bases, in frame from base 1. The rearrangement joined TRBV6-6 to TRBJ1-2, and TRBD1 matches 8 of the central bases. Sequencing was done on a sample of peripheral blood. The receptor's source is a woman in her 70s with active or convalescent COVID-19. The sequence in DNA is TGTGCCAGCAGTCGTCCGGACAGGGCCGTTTATGGCTACACCTTC. The translation is CASSRPDRAVYGYTF.